A selection of T cell receptor beta chains follows, all from one sample in a study of cytomegalovirus exposure and HLA in healthy donors. Clones were read by immunoSEQ multiplex PCR, and TCRdb kept only the in-frame ones, dropping some. The table records over 110,000 clones, about 84% of them present only once. The specimen sequenced was PBMCs. These receptors all stem from a woman in her late teens or twenties in good health and CMV-seropositive. Both conserved end residues are part of each CDR3. The D gene is left open where the match is weak. Size is stated for part of the rows, as once, few or many counts, or as a class when the clone is expanded.

>TRBV4-1|TRBJ2-1|NA|17|TRBD2
TGCGCCAGCAGTGTCGGGAGGGGGTCGGAAATCCACAATGAGCAGTTCTTC
CASSVGRGSEIHNEQFF
>TRBV28|TRBJ1-1|NA|15|NA
TGTGCCAGCAGTACCCGGGGCCCGGGGGACTCTGAAGCTTTCTTT
CASSTRGPGDSEAFF
>TRBV2|TRBJ2-1|NA|15|TRBD2
TGTGCCAGCAGTGATAGGACTAGCGGGGGGAATGAGCAGTTCTTC
CASSDRTSGGNEQFF
>TRBV11-2|TRBJ1-4|few|17|TRBD1
TGTGCCAGCAGCCCGAGATTGGTTACAGGGGGAAGTGAAAAACTGTTTTTT
CASSPRLVTGGSEKLFF
>TRBV7-2|TRBJ1-6|NA|17|NA
TGTGCCAGCAGCTCCGGGGGGCGGGGCCGCTATAATTCACCCCTCCACTTT
CASSSGGRGRYNSPLHF
>TRBV11-2|TRBJ2-7|NA|15|NA
TGTGCCAGCAGCTTGACCCTGGGAGCATCCTACGAGCAGTACTTC
CASSLTLGASYEQYF
>TRBV19|TRBJ1-6|NA|13|NA
TGTGCCAGTAGTATGATATCGGGTTCACCCCTCCACTTT
CASSMISGSPLHF
>TRBV9|TRBJ1-1|NA|13|NA
TGTGCCAGCAGCGCCACAGTGAACACTGAAGCTTTCTTT
CASSATVNTEAFF
>TRBV5-6|TRBJ1-2|few|15|TRBD1
TGTGCCAGCAGCTTTAGGGACAGTCGAATAAATGGCTACACCTTC
CASSFRDSRINGYTF
>TRBV30|TRBJ1-6|NA|15|NA
TGTGCCTGGAGTCCCCCGGGCTCCTATAATTCACCCCTCCACTTT
CAWSPPGSYNSPLHF
>TRBV29-1|TRBJ2-3|few|12|NA
TGCAGCGGGACTACTCAGGGGGGTACGCAGTATTTT
CSGTTQGGTQYF
>TRBV30|TRBJ1-4|NA|14|NA
TGTGCCTGGAGTCGGGGGGGCAGGGATGAAAAACTGTTTTTT
CAWSRGGRDEKLFF
>TRBV4-1|TRBJ1-2|NA|14|NA
TGCGCCAGCAGCCAACAATCAGAAATCTATGGCTACACCTTC
CASSQQSEIYGYTF
>TRBV7-2|TRBJ1-2|NA|16|NA
TGTGCCAGCAGCTTAGGACAGTCAAGCTTATTGAGGGGCTACACCTTC
CASSLGQSSLLRGYTF
>TRBV9|TRBJ1-2|few|18|TRBD1
TGTGCCAGCAGCGCCGGTAGCCGGGACAGGGGGCTGAACTATGGCTACACCTTC
CASSAGSRDRGLNYGYTF
>TRBV11-2|TRBJ2-2|NA|12|NA
TGTGCCAGCAGCTTAAGGGCCGGGGGGCTGTTTTTT
CASSLRAGGLFF
>TRBV5-1|TRBJ2-4|NA|15|NA
TGCGCCAGCAGCTTGGAACCGGGGGTTGCAAACATTCAGTACTTC
CASSLEPGVANIQYF
>TRBV19|TRBJ2-4|NA|15|NA
TGTGCCACCGAAGGCAGGGGAATGACCAAAAACATTCAGTACTTC
CATEGRGMTKNIQYF
>TRBV19|TRBJ2-3|NA|16|TRBD1
TGTGCCAGCAGTAATCCCGGGACAGGGAGCACAGATACGCAGTATTTT
CASSNPGTGSTDTQYF
>TRBV30|TRBJ1-1|NA|11|NA
TGTGCCTGGAGTGTACTAATAACAGCTTTCTTT
CAWSVLITAFF
>TRBV7-6|TRBJ1-4|NA|15|TRBD1
TGTGCCAGCAGCCGTGGTCAGGGGGGAGGTGAAAAACTGTTTTTT
CASSRGQGGGEKLFF
>TRBV4-2|TRBJ2-4|NA|17|TRBD1
TGTGCCAGCAGCCAAGTTTTAGGGGGCATAGCCAAAAACATTCAGTACTTC
CASSQVLGGIAKNIQYF
>TRBV5-1|TRBJ1-6|NA|12|NA
TGCGCCAGCAGCTTAGGGGATTCACCCCTCCACTTT
CASSLGDSPLHF
>TRBV19|TRBJ1-1|NA|13|NA
TGTGCCAGTAGTATTCGACAGAACACTGAAGCTTTCTTT
CASSIRQNTEAFF
>TRBV5-1|TRBJ1-1|NA|14|NA
TGCGCCAGCAGCTTGTTCGGTTTTGACACTGAAGCTTTCTTT
CASSLFGFDTEAFF
>TRBV7-9|TRBJ1-2|NA|15|TRBD1
TGTGCCAGCAGCTTAGGGGCAGGGGGAAACTATGGCTACACCTTC
CASSLGAGGNYGYTF
>TRBV7-2|TRBJ1-1|NA|12|NA
TGTGCCAGCAGCTTAGCCCAGGGCGAAGCTTTCTTT
CASSLAQGEAFF
>TRBV7-2|TRBJ1-1|NA|15|NA
TGTGCCAGCAGCTTTGGACACGATTTGAACACTGAAGCTTTCTTT
CASSFGHDLNTEAFF
>TRBV7-9|TRBJ1-4|NA|16|NA
TGTGCCAGCAGCTTAGATAATACCGGGATCGGGGGAAAACTGTTTTTT
CASSLDNTGIGGKLFF
>TRBV6-6|TRBJ1-6|once|15|TRBD1
TGTGCCAGCAGCCCCTGGGGACAGGGGGCTTACACCCTCCACTTT
CASSPWGQGAYTLHF
>TRBV19|TRBJ2-2|NA|17|NA
TGTGCCAGTCTCCAAAATAGGGGCGTGAAAGGAACCGGGGAGCTGTTTTTT
CASLQNRGVKGTGELFF
>TRBV4-3|TRBJ2-7|NA|17|NA
TGCGCCAGCAGCCAAGACGCCGGGGGCGGGGGCCCCTACGAGCAGTACTTC
CASSQDAGGGGPYEQYF
>TRBV7-6|TRBJ1-5|NA|17|TRBD1
TGTGCCAGCAGCTTATACCCCCGGGACAGCCTCAATCAGCCCCAGCATTTT
CASSLYPRDSLNQPQHF
>TRBV28|TRBJ2-7|once|15|NA
TGTGCCAGCAGACGGGACACCCACGATAGCTACGAGCAGTACTTC
CASRRDTHDSYEQYF
>TRBV5-1|TRBJ2-7|NA|15|TRBD2
TGCGCCAGCAGCAGATTAGCGGGGGGGCTGTACGAGCAGTACTTC
CASSRLAGGLYEQYF
>TRBV18|TRBJ2-1|NA|16|TRBD1
TGTGCCAGCTCACCACTACAGGGGTTCACATACAATGAGCAGTTCTTC
CASSPLQGFTYNEQFF
>TRBV15|TRBJ2-7|NA|15|TRBD1
TGTGCCACCAGCAGAGCGGGACAGGGGGGCTACGAGCAGTACTTC
CATSRAGQGGYEQYF
>TRBV30|TRBJ1-6|few|16|TRBD1
TGTGCCTGGACCTCAGACAGGGAGTTCTATAATTCACCCCTCCACTTT
CAWTSDREFYNSPLHF
>TRBV7-2|TRBJ2-7|few|14|TRBD1
TGTGCCAGCAGCATAAAACAGGGGGACTACGAGCAGTACTTC
CASSIKQGDYEQYF
>TRBV5-6|TRBJ1-4|few|14|NA
TGTGCCAGCAGCTTGGCCCAGACTAATGAAAAACTGTTTTTT
CASSLAQTNEKLFF
>TRBV9|TRBJ2-5|NA|15|NA
TGTGCCAGCAGCGTCGGCGACAGGTTACGAGAGACCCAGTACTTC
CASSVGDRLRETQYF
>TRBV18|TRBJ2-7|few|13|NA
TGTGCCAGCTCAGCGACTCTGAACAACGAGCAGTACTTC
CASSATLNNEQYF
>TRBV13|TRBJ2-2|NA|13|TRBD1
TGTGCCAGCAGTGCAGGGGGTACCGGGGAGCTGTTTTTT
CASSAGGTGELFF
>TRBV2|TRBJ1-1|NA|12|NA
TGTGCCAGCAGTGAAGTGGGGCAGAGAGCTTTCTTT
CASSEVGQRAFF
>TRBV5-1|TRBJ2-2|NA|14|NA
TGCGCCAGCAGCTTTAATCCGGGGACCGGGGAGCTGTTTTTT
CASSFNPGTGELFF
>TRBV10-2|TRBJ1-2|NA|15|TRBD1
TGCGCCAGCAGTGACCGGACAGGGGGGAGCTATGGCTACACCTTC
CASSDRTGGSYGYTF